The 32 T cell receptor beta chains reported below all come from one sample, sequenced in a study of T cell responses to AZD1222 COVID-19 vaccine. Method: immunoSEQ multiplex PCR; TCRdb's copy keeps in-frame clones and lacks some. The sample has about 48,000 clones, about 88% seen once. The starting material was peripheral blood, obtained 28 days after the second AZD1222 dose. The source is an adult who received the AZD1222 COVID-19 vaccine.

CDR3 DNA: TGTGCCACCAGTGATTTGGTTATCAGCAGGGGGCGAGAATCCCTATCAAGCAATCAGCCCCAGCATTTT. Its translation is CATSDLVISRGRESLSSNQPQHF. The chain couples TRBV24-1 to TRBJ1-5; 8 nucleotides align to TRBD1. The CDR3 sequence is 23 residues long. The J segment lost 1 base and the V segment lost 0 bases, leaving 22 bases of the junction unmatched. Germline CDR1 and CDR2: KGHDR and SFDVKD.

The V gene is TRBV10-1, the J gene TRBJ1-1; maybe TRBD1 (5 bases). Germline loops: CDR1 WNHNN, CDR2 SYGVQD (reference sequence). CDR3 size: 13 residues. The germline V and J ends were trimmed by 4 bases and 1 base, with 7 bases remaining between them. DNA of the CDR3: TGCGCCAGCAGTGCTCAGGGGAACACTGAAGCTTTCTTT. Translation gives CASSAQGNTEAFF.

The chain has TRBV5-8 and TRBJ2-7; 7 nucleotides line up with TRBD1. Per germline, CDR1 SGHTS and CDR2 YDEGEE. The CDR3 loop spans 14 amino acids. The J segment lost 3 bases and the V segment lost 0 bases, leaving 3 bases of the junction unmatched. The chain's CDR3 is CASSLGDRNYEQYF. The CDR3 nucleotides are TGTGCCAGCAGCTTGGGGGACAGAAACTACGAGCAGTACTTC.

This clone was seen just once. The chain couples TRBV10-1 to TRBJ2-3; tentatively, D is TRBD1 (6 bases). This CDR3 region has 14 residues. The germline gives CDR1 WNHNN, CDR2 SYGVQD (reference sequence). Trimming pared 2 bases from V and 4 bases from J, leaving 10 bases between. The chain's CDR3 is CASSERGGADTQYF. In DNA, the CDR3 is TGCGCCAGCAGTGAGAGAGGGGGTGCAGATACGCAGTATTTT.

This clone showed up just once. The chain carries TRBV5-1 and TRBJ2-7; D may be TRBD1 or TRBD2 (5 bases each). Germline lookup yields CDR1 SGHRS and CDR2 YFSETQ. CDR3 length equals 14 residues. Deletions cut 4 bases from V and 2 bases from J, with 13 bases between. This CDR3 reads CASSVQTGPYEQYF. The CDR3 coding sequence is TGCGCCAGCAGCGTACAAACGGGGCCCTACGAGCAGTACTTC.

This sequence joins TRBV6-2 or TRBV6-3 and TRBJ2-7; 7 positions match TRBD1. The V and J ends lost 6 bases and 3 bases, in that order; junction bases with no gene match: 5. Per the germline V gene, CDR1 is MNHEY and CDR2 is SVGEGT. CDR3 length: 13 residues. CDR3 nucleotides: TGTGCCAGCAGCGTACAGGGGAACTACGAGCAGTACTTC. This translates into CASSVQGNYEQYF.

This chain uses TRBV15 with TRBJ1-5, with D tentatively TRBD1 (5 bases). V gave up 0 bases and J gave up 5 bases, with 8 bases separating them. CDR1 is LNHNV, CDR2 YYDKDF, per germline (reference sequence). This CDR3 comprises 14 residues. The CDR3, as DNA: TGTGCCACCAGCAGAGAGGCAGGGTATCAGCCCCAGCATTTT. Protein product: CATSREAGYQPQHF.

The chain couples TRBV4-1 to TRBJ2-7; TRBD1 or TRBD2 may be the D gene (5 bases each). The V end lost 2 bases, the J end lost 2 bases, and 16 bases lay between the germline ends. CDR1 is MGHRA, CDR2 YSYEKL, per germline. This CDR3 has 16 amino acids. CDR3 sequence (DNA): TGCGCCAGCAGCCAACACACCGGGACGTTTACCTACGAGCAGTACTTC. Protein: CASSQHTGTFTYEQYF.

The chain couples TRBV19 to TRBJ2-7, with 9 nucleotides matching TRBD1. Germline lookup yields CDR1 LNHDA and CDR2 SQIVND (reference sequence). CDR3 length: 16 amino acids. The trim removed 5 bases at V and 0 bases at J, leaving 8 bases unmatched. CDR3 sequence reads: CASSVGQGLSSYEQYF. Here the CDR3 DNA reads TGTGCCAGTAGTGTCGGACAGGGGTTGAGCTCCTACGAGCAGTACTTC.

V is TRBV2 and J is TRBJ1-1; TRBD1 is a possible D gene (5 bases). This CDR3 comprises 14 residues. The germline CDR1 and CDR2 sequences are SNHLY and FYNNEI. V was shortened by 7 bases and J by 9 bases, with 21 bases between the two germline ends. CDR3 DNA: TGTGCCAGCATGACTGCCGTTTCAGGGATAAAAGCTTTCTTT. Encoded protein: CASMTAVSGIKAFF.

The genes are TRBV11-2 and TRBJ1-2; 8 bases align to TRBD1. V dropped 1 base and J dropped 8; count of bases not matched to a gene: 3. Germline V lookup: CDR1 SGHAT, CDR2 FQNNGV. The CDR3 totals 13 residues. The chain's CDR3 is CASSLGTGRGYTF. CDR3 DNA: TGTGCCAGCAGCTTAGGGACAGGGCGAGGCTACACCTTC. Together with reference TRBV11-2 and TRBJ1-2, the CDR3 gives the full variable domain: EAGVAQSPRYKIIEKRQSVAFWCNPISGHATLYWYQQILGQGPKLLIQFQNNGVVDDSQLPKDRFSAERLKGVDSTLKIQPAKLEDSAVYLCASSLGTGRGYTFGSGTRLTVV.

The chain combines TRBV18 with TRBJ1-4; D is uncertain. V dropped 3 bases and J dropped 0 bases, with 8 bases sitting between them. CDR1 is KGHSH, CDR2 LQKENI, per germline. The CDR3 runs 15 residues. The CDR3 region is CASSPRQATNEKLFF. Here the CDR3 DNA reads TGTGCCAGCTCACCTAGGCAGGCAACTAATGAAAAACTGTTTTTT.

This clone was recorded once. The CDR3 bases are TGTGCCAGCAGCTTCTCCGGGACTAGCGGAGGTGAGCAGTTCTTC. Translating gives CASSFSGTSGGEQFF. The chain uses TRBV7-2 and TRBJ2-1, with TRBD2 identical over 11 bases. Germline loops: CDR1 SGHTA, CDR2 FQGNSA. Trimming took 3 bases from V and 9 from J; bases not matched to a gene: 7. This CDR3 has 15 residues.

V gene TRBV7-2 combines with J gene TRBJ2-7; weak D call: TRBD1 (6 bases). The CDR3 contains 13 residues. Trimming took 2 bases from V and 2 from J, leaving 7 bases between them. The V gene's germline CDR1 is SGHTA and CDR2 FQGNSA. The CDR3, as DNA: TGTGCCAGCAGCTTAAACAGGGCCTACGAGCAGTACTTC. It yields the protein CASSLNRAYEQYF.

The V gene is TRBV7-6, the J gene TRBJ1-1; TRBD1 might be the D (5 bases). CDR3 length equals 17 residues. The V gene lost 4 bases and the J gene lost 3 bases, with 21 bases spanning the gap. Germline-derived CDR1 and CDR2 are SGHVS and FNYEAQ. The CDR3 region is CASSSGGRGGGHTEAFF. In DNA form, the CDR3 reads TGTGCCAGCAGCTCGGGCGGCCGGGGCGGAGGGCACACTGAAGCTTTCTTT.

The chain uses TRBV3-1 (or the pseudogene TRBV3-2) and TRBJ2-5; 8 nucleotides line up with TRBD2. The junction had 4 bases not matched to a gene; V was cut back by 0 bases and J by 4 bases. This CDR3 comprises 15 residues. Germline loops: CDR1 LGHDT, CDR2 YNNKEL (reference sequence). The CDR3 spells CASSQEGLAGETQYF. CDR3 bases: TGTGCCAGCAGCCAAGAAGGGCTAGCGGGAGAGACCCAGTACTTC.

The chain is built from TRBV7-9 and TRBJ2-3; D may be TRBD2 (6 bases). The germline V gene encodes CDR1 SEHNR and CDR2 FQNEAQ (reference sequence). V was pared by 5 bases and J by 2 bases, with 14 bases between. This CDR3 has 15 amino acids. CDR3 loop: CASSRGGGLTDTQYF. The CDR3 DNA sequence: TGTGCCAGCAGCCGAGGTGGAGGGCTCACAGATACGCAGTATTTT.

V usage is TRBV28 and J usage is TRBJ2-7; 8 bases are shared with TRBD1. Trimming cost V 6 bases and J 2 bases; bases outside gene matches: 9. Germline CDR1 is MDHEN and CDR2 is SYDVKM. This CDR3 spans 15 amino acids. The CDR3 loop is CASRAPGTGAYEQYF. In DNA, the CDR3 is TGTGCCAGCAGAGCACCCGGGACAGGAGCCTACGAGCAGTACTTC.

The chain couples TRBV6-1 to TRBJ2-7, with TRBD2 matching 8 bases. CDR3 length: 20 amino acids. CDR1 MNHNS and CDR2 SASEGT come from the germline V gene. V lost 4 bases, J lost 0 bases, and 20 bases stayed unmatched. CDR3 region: CASSASEGSGAGAASYEQYF. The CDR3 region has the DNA TGTGCCAGCAGTGCCTCCGAGGGTAGCGGAGCGGGGGCCGCCTCCTACGAGCAGTACTTC.

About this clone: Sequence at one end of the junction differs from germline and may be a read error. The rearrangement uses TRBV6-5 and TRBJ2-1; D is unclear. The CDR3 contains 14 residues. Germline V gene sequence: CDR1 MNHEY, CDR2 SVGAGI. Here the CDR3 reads CASSYSNLRHAEVF. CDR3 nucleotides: TGTGCCAGCAGTTACTCGAACTTGAGGCATGCAGAGGTCTTC.

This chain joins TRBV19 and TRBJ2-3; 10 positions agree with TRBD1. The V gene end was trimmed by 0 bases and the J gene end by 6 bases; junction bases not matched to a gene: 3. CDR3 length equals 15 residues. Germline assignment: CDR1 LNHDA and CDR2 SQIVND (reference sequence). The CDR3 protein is CASSIDGQGVDTQYF. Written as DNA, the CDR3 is TGTGCCAGTAGTATAGATGGACAGGGGGTCGATACGCAGTATTTT.

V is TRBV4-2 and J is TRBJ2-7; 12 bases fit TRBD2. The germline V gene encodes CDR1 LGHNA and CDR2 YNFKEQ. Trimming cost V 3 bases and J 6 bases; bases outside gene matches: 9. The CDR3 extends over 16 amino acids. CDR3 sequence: CASSQTSGSLVGEQYF. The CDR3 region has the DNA TGTGCCAGCAGCCAGACTAGCGGGAGCCTGGTGGGCGAGCAGTACTTC.

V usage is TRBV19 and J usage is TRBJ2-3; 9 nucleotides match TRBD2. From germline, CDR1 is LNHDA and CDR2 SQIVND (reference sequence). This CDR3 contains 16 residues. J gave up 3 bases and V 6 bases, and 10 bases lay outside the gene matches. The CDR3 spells CASSPRLAVLTDTQYF. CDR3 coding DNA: TGTGCCAGTAGCCCGAGACTAGCGGTTCTTACAGATACGCAGTATTTT.

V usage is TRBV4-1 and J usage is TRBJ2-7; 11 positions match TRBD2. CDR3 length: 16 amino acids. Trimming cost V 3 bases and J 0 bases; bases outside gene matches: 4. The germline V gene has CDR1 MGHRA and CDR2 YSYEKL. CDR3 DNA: TGCGCCAGCAGCCACGGACTAGCGGGCTTCTCCTACGAGCAGTACTTC. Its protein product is CASSHGLAGFSYEQYF.

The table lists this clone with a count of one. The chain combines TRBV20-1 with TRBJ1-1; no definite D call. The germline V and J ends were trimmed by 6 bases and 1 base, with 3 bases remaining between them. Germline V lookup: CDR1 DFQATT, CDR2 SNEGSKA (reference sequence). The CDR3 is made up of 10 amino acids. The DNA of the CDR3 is TGCAGTGCAGAGAACACTGAAGCTTTCTTT. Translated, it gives CSAENTEAFF.

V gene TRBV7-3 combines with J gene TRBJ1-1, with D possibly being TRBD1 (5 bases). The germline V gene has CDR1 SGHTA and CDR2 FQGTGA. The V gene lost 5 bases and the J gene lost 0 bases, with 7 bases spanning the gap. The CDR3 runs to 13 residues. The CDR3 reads CASSQQVNTEAFF. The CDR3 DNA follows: TGTGCCAGCAGCCAACAGGTGAACACTGAAGCTTTCTTT.

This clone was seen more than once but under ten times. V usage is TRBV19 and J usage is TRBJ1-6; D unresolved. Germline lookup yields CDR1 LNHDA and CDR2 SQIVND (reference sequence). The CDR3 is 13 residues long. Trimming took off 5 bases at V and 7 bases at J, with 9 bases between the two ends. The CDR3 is CASSWQENSPLHF. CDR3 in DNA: TGTGCCAGTAGTTGGCAGGAGAATTCACCCCTCCACTTT.

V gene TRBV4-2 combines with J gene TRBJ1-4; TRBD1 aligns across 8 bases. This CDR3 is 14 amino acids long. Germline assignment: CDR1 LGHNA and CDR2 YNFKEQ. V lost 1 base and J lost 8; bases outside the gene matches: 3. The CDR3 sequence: CASSQGRDREKLFF. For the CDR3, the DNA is TGTGCCAGCAGCCAAGGCCGGGACAGGGAAAAACTGTTTTTT.

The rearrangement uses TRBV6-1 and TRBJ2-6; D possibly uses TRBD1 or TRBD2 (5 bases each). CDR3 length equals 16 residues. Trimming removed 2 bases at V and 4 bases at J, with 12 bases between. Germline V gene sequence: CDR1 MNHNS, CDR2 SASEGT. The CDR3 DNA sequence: TGTGCCAGCAGTGAATCCGCCGGGACCGGGGCCAACGTCCTGACTTTC. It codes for CASSESAGTGANVLTF.

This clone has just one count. This chain's CDR3 is CASSLGRGGDRDTQYF. The CDR3 DNA sequence: TGCGCCAGCAGCTTGGGTCGGGGGGGCGACAGAGATACGCAGTATTTT. The chain carries TRBV5-1 and TRBJ2-3; 8 bases match TRBD2. CDR1 is SGHRS and CDR2 is YFSETQ in the germline V gene. CDR3 length: 16 residues. The J segment lost 5 bases and the V segment lost 0 bases, leaving 8 bases of the junction unmatched.

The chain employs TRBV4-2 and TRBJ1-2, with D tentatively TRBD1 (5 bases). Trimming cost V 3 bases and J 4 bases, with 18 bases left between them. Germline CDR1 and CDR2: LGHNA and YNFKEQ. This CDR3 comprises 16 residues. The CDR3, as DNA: TGTGCCAGCAGCCAGGCTGACAGCGCCACTATCTATGGCTACACCTTC. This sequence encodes CASSQADSATIYGYTF.

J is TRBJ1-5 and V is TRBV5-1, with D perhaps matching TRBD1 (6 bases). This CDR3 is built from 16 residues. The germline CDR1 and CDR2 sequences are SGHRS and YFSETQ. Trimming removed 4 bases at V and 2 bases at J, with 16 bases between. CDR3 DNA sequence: TGCGCCAGCAGCCTTACAGGGCTTAACGGCAATCAGCCCCAGCATTTT. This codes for CASSLTGLNGNQPQHF. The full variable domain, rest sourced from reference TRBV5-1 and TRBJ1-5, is KAGVTQTPRYLIKTRGQQVTLSCSPISGHRSVSWYQQTPGQGLQFLFEYFSETQRNKGNFPGRFSGRQFSNSRSEMNVSTLELGDSALYLCASSLTGLNGNQPQHFGDGTRLSIL.